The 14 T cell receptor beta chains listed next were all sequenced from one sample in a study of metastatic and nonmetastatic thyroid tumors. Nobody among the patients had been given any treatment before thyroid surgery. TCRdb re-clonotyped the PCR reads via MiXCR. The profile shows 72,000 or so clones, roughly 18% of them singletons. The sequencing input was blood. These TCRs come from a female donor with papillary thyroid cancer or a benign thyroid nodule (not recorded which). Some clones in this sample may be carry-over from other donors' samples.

DNA of the CDR3: TGTGCCAGCAGTCCGAGCGGGGGAGGTCTGTACGAGCAGTACTTC. Translating it yields CASSPSGGGLYEQYF. The J gene is TRBJ2-7, the V gene TRBV5-4; 8 positions match TRBD2. The germline gives CDR1 SGHNT, CDR2 YYREEE (reference sequence). The CDR3 loop spans 15 amino acids. Germline trimming cut 5 bases from V and 4 bases from J; bases unmatched to any gene: 11.

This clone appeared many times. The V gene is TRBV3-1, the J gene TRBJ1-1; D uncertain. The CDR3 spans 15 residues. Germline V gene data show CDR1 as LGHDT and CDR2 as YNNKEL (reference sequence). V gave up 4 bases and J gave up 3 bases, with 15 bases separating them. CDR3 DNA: TGTGCCAGCAGCCTTACTCAGGCTGGGGACACTGAAGCTTTCTTT. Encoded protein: CASSLTQAGDTEAFF.

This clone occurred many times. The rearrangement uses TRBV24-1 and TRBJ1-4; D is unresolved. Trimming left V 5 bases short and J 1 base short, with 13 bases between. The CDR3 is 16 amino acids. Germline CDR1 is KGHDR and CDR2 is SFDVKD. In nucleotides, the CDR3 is TGTGCCACCAGTGCCACCGGTAAAGGAACTAATGAAAAACTGTTTTTT. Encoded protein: CATSATGKGTNEKLFF.

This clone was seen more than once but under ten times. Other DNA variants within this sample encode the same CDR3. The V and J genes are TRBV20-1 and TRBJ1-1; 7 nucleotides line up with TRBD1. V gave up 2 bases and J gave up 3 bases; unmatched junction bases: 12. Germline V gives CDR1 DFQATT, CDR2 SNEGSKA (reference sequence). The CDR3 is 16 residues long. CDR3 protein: CSARSIGTAGDTEAFF. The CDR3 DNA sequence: TGCAGTGCTAGATCTATAGGGACAGCTGGGGACACTGAAGCTTTCTTT.

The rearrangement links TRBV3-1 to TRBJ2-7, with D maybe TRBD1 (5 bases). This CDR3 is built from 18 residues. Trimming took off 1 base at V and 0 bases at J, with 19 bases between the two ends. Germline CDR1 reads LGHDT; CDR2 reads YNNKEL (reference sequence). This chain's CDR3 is CASSQVPTTAISSYEQYF. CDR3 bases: TGTGCCAGCAGCCAAGTTCCGACGACAGCTATTAGCTCCTACGAGCAGTACTTC.

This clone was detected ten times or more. CDR3 sequence: CASTNGLAGTYEQYF. Here the CDR3 DNA reads TGTGCCAGCACCAACGGACTAGCGGGGACCTACGAGCAGTACTTC. The chain has TRBV12-3 or TRBV12-4 and TRBJ2-7, with 12 bases lining up with TRBD2. This CDR3 has 15 amino acids. The trim removed 7 bases at V and 2 bases at J, leaving 6 bases unmatched.

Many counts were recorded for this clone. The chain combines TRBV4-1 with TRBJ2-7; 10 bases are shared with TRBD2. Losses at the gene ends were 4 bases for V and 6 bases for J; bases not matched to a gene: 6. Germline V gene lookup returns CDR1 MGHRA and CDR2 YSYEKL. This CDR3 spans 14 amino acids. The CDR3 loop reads CASSPGTSEREQYF. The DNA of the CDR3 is TGCGCCAGCAGCCCCGGGACTAGCGAGCGCGAGCAGTACTTC.

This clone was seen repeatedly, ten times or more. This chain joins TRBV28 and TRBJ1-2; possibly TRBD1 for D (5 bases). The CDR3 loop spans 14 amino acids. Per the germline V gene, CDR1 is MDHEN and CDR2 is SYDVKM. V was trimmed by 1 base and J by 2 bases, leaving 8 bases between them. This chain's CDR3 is CASSLLGPNYGYTF. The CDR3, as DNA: TGTGCCAGCAGTTTATTGGGACCCAACTATGGCTACACCTTC.

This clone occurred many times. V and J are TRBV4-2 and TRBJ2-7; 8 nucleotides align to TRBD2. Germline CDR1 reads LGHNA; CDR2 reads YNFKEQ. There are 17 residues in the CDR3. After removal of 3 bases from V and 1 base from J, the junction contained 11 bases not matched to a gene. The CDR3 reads CASSQGRGSGISYEQYF. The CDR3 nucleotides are TGTGCCAGCAGCCAGGGTCGTGGTAGCGGGATTTCCTACGAGCAGTACTTC.

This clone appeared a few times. The CDR3 protein is CASSVRGSNTEAFF. CDR3 DNA sequence: TGTGCCAGCAGTGTCCGGGGCAGTAACACTGAAGCTTTCTTT. The chain is built from TRBV2 and TRBJ1-1; maybe TRBD1 (5 bases). Germline CDR1 and CDR2: SNHLY and FYNNEI. This CDR3 comprises 14 residues. V lost 4 bases and J lost 2, with 11 bases in between.

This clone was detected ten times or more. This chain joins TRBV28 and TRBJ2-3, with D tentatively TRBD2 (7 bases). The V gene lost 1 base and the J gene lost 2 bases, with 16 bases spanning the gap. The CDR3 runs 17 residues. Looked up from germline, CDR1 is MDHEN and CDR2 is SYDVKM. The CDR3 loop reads CASSLLGGRTDTDTQYF. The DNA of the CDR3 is TGTGCCAGCAGTTTATTGGGAGGGAGGACAGACACAGATACGCAGTATTTT.

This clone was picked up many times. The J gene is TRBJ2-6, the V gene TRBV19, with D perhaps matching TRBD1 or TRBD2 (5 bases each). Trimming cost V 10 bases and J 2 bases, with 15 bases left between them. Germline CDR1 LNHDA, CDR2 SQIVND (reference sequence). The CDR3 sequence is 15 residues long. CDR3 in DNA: TGTGCCACCCGGGGTAGGGGCGCTGGGGCCAACGTCCTGACTTTC. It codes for CATRGRGAGANVLTF.

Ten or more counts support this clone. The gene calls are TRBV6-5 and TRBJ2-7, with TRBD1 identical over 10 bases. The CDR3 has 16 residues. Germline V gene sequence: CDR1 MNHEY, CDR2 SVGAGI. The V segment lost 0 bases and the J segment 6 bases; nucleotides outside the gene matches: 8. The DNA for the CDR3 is TGTGCCAGCAGTTACTCGTTTACGGGACAGGGGTCCGAGCAGTACTTC. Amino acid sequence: CASSYSFTGQGSEQYF.

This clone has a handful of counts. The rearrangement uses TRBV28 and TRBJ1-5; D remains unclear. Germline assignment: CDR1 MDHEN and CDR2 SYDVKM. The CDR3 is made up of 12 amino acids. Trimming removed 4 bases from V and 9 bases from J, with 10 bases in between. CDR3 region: CASSYGGWPQHF. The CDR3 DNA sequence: TGTGCCAGCAGTTACGGTGGGTGGCCCCAGCATTTT.